These 32 T cell receptor beta chains share one sample of origin, sequenced in a study of blood T cell repertoires in COVID-19 (dated by TCRdb to about 2020). Receptor amplification or capture employed the immunoSEQ multiplex PCR assay. TCRdb stores this immuneACCESS table with in-frame sequences only. Part of the clones is absent; in the studies checked, under half of the shortfall reflects unresolved V genes, and no reason is known for the rest. This sample comprises about 110,000 clones, approximately 85% of them detected only once. Clones ranked in the top ten supply 7% to 9.5% of the sample. Specimen: peripheral blood. These receptors were obtained from a man aged 65-85 years with acute or convalescent COVID-19.

The genes are TRBV27 and TRBJ2-7; TRBD1 agrees at 7 bases. This CDR3 region has 14 residues. Germline CDR1 MNHEY, CDR2 SMNVEV (reference sequence). V dropped 6 bases and J dropped 6; count of bases not matched to a gene: 11. CDR3 protein: CASSLNRGASEQYF. CDR3 DNA sequence: TGTGCCAGCAGCCTTAACAGGGGCGCCAGCGAGCAGTACTTC.

V usage is TRBV27 and J usage is TRBJ2-7; D gene ambiguous. The CDR3 spans 14 residues. Looked up from germline, CDR1 is MNHEY and CDR2 is SMNVEV (reference sequence). V was cut by 6 bases and J by 1 base, with 13 bases left in between. The CDR3 region is CASRRSADSYEQYF. Here the CDR3 DNA reads TGTGCCAGCAGGCGATCTGCGGATTCCTACGAGCAGTACTTC.

The chain uses TRBV4-1 and TRBJ1-1; 9 nucleotides line up with TRBD1. This CDR3 is 16 amino acids long. The J segment lost 7 bases and the V segment lost 4 bases, leaving 13 bases of the junction unmatched. CDR1 MGHRA and CDR2 YSYEKL come from the germline V gene. DNA for the CDR3: TGCGCCAGCAGCCGGGAGACAGGGGGGACTCGGATTGAAGCTTTCTTT. Amino acids: CASSRETGGTRIEAFF.

The chain has TRBV23-1 and TRBJ2-7; TRBD1 is a possible D gene (6 bases). TRBV23-1 has ORF status, its function being uncertain. The CDR3 runs 14 residues. V was clipped by 7 bases and J by 3 bases, with 16 bases between them. CDR3 loop: CASTDSGVNYEQYF. CDR3 in DNA: TGCGCCAGCACTGACTCAGGGGTCAACTACGAGCAGTACTTC.

The chain joins TRBV30 to TRBJ1-3; 8 bases match TRBD1. From germline, CDR1 is GTSNPN and CDR2 SVGIG (reference sequence). J lost 1 base, V lost 2 bases, and 7 bases had no gene match. The CDR3 has 16 residues. The CDR3 DNA follows: TGTGCCTGGAGTACCGGGACAGGACATTCTGGAAACACCATATATTTT. The encoded protein is CAWSTGTGHSGNTIYF.

The rearrangement links TRBV5-1 to TRBJ2-3; 11 nucleotides match TRBD2. Germline CDR1 is SGHRS and CDR2 is YFSETQ. The CDR3 is made up of 17 amino acids. J lost 1 base, V lost 4 bases, and 8 bases had no gene match. The CDR3 DNA is TGCGCCAGCAGCCGGATACTAGCGGGGGCCGGCACAGATACGCAGTATTTT. Translated: CASSRILAGAGTDTQYF. The complete variable domain, with remaining parts taken from reference TRBV5-1 and TRBJ2-3, reads KAGVTQTPRYLIKTRGQQVTLSCSPISGHRSVSWYQQTPGQGLQFLFEYFSETQRNKGNFPGRFSGRQFSNSRSEMNVSTLELGDSALYLCASSRILAGAGTDTQYFGPGTRLTVL.

The chain links TRBV7-9 to TRBJ1-1; 11 bases map to TRBD1. CDR1 SEHNR and CDR2 FQNEAQ come from the germline V gene (reference sequence). J was trimmed by 5 bases and V by 3 bases; bases with no gene match: 5. The CDR3 has 15 residues. CDR3 region: CASSLAGTGGTEAFF. The CDR3 region has the DNA TGTGCCAGCAGCTTGGCCGGGACAGGGGGTACTGAAGCTTTCTTT.

The chain combines TRBV6-5 with TRBJ2-7; D is unresolved. Germline CDR1 is MNHEY and CDR2 is SVGAGI. The CDR3 has 15 residues. V gave up 2 bases and J gave up 0 bases, with 11 bases separating them. The CDR3 here is CASSYTYSSSYEQYF. CDR3 coding DNA: TGTGCCAGCAGTTACACGTATTCCAGCTCCTACGAGCAGTACTTC.

The V gene is TRBV18, the J gene TRBJ1-1; TRBD1 matches at 9 bases. The CDR3 covers 14 residues. Germline CDR1 reads KGHSH; CDR2 reads LQKENI. V shed 4 bases and J 1 base; nucleotides not matched to a gene: 1. This chain's CDR3 is CASSQTGGNTEAFF. CDR3 bases: TGTGCCAGCTCACAGACAGGGGGGAACACTGAAGCTTTCTTT.

The chain carries TRBV6-5 and TRBJ1-6, with 10 bases that match TRBD1. V shed 6 bases, J shed 9 bases, and the junction held 5 bases outside the gene matches. From germline, CDR1 is MNHEY and CDR2 SVGAGI. CDR3 length equals 14 residues. CDR3 DNA: TGTGCCAGCAGCAGGACAGGGGGAGGTTCACCCCTCCACTTT. This codes for CASSRTGGGSPLHF.

The chain employs TRBV6-5 and TRBJ1-1; 9 bases are a match to TRBD1. V was clipped by 7 bases and J by 4 bases; unmatched bases: 7. CDR1 is MNHEY, CDR2 SVGAGI, per germline. The CDR3 is 14 residues long. CDR3 loop: CASTRTGGLTEAFF. The CDR3 nucleotides read TGTGCCAGCACCCGAACAGGGGGCCTCACTGAAGCTTTCTTT.

This clone came up a few times. The chain recombines TRBV7-3 with TRBJ2-2; D gene ambiguous. CDR1 and CDR2 from the germline V gene are SGHTA and FQGTGA. The CDR3 is 12 residues long. Deletions cut 5 bases from V and 7 bases from J, with 8 bases between. This CDR3 is CASSLSDGELFF. As DNA, the CDR3 is TGTGCCAGCAGCCTCAGCGACGGGGAGCTGTTTTTT.

The chain uses TRBV6-6 and TRBJ2-6; unclear D gene. CDR3 length: 11 amino acids. Trimming stripped 4 bases from V and 13 bases from J, with 8 bases between. Germline V gene lookup returns CDR1 MNHNY and CDR2 SVGAGI (reference sequence). The CDR3 loop is CASSSGLVLTF. CDR3 nucleotides: TGTGCCAGCAGTTCCGGTCTAGTCCTGACTTTC.

This rearrangement joins TRBV7-3 to TRBJ2-6, with 7 nucleotides matching TRBD2. The CDR3 length is 16 residues. The germline gives CDR1 SGHTA, CDR2 FQGTGA. The trim removed 3 bases at V and 4 bases at J, leaving 6 bases unmatched. CDR3 in amino acids: CASSFGGGRGANVLTF. In nucleotides, the CDR3 is TGTGCCAGCAGCTTTGGGGGAGGGCGCGGGGCCAACGTCCTGACTTTC.

The chain combines TRBV5-1 with TRBJ2-7; TRBD1 aligns across 9 bases. J was trimmed by 1 base and V by 4 bases; bases with no gene match: 6. Germline V gives CDR1 SGHRS, CDR2 YFSETQ. The CDR3 contains 15 residues. The CDR3, as DNA: TGCGCCAGCAGCCCAGACGGACAGGGGTCCTACGAGCAGTACTTC. This translates into CASSPDGQGSYEQYF.

V gene TRBV7-2 combines with J gene TRBJ2-1; 10 bases agree with TRBD2. The CDR3 totals 15 residues. Germline values: CDR1 SGHTA, CDR2 FQGNSA. V dropped 1 base and J dropped 6; count of bases not matched to a gene: 3. The CDR3 nucleotides are TGTGCCAGCAGCTTAGTAGCGGGAGGAAGCAATGAGCAGTTCTTC. Its translation is CASSLVAGGSNEQFF.

The chain couples TRBV6-1 to TRBJ1-5; D ambiguous. The V gene's germline CDR1 is MNHNS and CDR2 SASEGT. Trimming left V 1 base short and J 0 bases short, with 10 bases between. This CDR3 has 16 amino acids. This CDR3 is CASSEGLGSSNQPQHF. The CDR3 nucleotides read TGTGCCAGCAGTGAAGGGTTGGGGAGTAGCAATCAGCCCCAGCATTTT.

This sequence joins TRBV20-1 and TRBJ2-5; 9 bases line up with TRBD2. The junction had 7 bases not matched to a gene; V was cut back by 3 bases and J by 2 bases. Germline V lookup: CDR1 DFQATT, CDR2 SNEGSKA (reference sequence). CDR3 length: 15 residues. This CDR3 reads CSASPLAGQQETQYF. The CDR3, as DNA: TGCAGTGCTAGTCCACTAGCGGGCCAACAAGAGACCCAGTACTTC.

This clone was picked up one time. This rearrangement joins TRBV28 to TRBJ1-2; the match to TRBD1 covers 8 bases. V was clipped by 4 bases and J by 4 bases; unmatched bases: 8. The germline V gene encodes CDR1 MDHEN and CDR2 SYDVKM. The length of the CDR3 is 15 residues. CDR3 residues: CASSSRGQGAYGYTF. The CDR3 region has the DNA TGTGCCAGCAGTTCCCGAGGACAGGGAGCCTATGGCTACACCTTC.

The chain links TRBV5-1 to TRBJ2-2; a weak D match, TRBD1 (6 bases). Germline CDR1 is SGHRS and CDR2 is YFSETQ. The ends were cut back, 0 bases at V and 6 bases at J, with 9 bases in the middle. The CDR3 runs to 14 residues. The CDR3 coding sequence is TGCGCCAGCAGCTTGGTTCAGGGGCCCGGGGAGCTGTTTTTT. Encoded protein: CASSLVQGPGELFF.

This clone was seen more than once but under ten times. This rearrangement joins TRBV5-4 to TRBJ1-1; a possible D gene is TRBD1 (6 bases). This CDR3 spans 15 amino acids. Germline V gives CDR1 SGHNT, CDR2 YYREEE (reference sequence). V was pared by 0 bases and J by 3 bases, with 12 bases between. Here the CDR3 reads CASSLVGGQDTEAFF. DNA for the CDR3: TGTGCCAGCAGCTTGGTCGGGGGGCAGGACACTGAAGCTTTCTTT.

The CDR3 nucleotides are TGTGCCAGCAGCTTTACCCCGTGGGGCACCTCCTACAATGAGCAGTTCTTC. It specifies CASSFTPWGTSYNEQFF. The chain joins TRBV7-2 to TRBJ2-1; maybe TRBD1 (5 bases). Trimming stripped 3 bases from V and 0 bases from J, with 15 bases between. This CDR3 has 17 residues. CDR1 and CDR2 (germline): SGHTA, FQGNSA.

This sequence joins TRBV5-8 and TRBJ2-5; D possibly corresponds to TRBD2 (5 bases). Germline lookup yields CDR1 SGHTS and CDR2 YDEGEE. Trimming left V 0 bases short and J 5 bases short, with 8 bases between. The CDR3 consists of 13 residues. CDR3 residues: CASSLVGIETQYF. CDR3 bases: TGTGCCAGCAGCTTGGTCGGGATCGAGACCCAGTACTTC.

V and J are TRBV28 and TRBJ2-1, with a tentative D call TRBD2 (6 bases). The CDR3 covers 12 residues. V was shortened by 4 bases and J by 15 bases, with 16 bases between the two germline ends. Per the germline V gene, CDR1 is MDHEN and CDR2 is SYDVKM. CDR3 region: CASSSIRRGPFF. As DNA, the CDR3 is TGTGCCAGCAGTTCGATCAGGAGGGGTCCGTTCTTC.

This chain uses TRBV29-1 with TRBJ1-1; a possible D gene is TRBD1 (5 bases). This CDR3 spans 13 amino acids. The germline CDR1 and CDR2 sequences are SQVTM and ANQGSEA. The V gene lost 0 bases and the J gene lost 8 bases, with 13 bases spanning the gap. The CDR3 sequence is CSVEEGSRGEAFF. The CDR3 coding sequence is TGCAGCGTTGAAGAAGGGTCCCGGGGGGAAGCTTTCTTT.

The chain recombines TRBV5-4 with TRBJ2-5; 8 bases match TRBD2. The V and J ends lost 3 bases and 4 bases, in that order; junction bases with no gene match: 11. The CDR3 spans 16 residues. Germline CDR1 reads SGHNT; CDR2 reads YYREEE (reference sequence). The CDR3 here is CASSSRGSGRRETQYF. The DNA for the CDR3 is TGTGCCAGCAGCTCACGGGGGAGCGGGAGAAGAGAGACCCAGTACTTC. Drawing the rest from reference TRBV5-4 and TRBJ2-5, the complete variable domain is ETGVTQSPTHLIKTRGQQVTLRCSSQSGHNTVSWYQQALGQGPQFIFQYYREEENGRGNFPPRFSGLQFPNYSSELNVNALELDDSALYLCASSSRGSGRRETQYFGPGTRLLVL.

This chain connects TRBV11-3 to TRBJ1-1, with D possibly matching TRBD1 (5 bases). Looked up from germline, CDR1 is SGHNT and CDR2 is YENEEA. The CDR3 spans 13 residues. Trimming stripped 4 bases from V and 2 bases from J, with 8 bases between. DNA of the CDR3: TGTGCCAGCAGCTCGACAGCCAACACTGAAGCTTTCTTT. Translated: CASSSTANTEAFF.

The chain is built from TRBV5-1 and TRBJ1-2, with TRBD1 as a possible D gene (6 bases). Germline V gene data show CDR1 as SGHRS and CDR2 as YFSETQ. This CDR3 comprises 13 residues. Deletions cut 1 base from V and 6 bases from J, with 10 bases between. CDR3 DNA sequence: TGCGCCAGCAGCTTGTTTCAGGGGCATGGCTACACCTTC. This encodes CASSLFQGHGYTF.

This rearrangement joins TRBV6-1 to TRBJ2-7; 8 bases map to TRBD1. Germline-derived CDR1 and CDR2 are MNHNS and SASEGT. The CDR3 totals 15 residues. J was trimmed by 1 base and V by 3 bases; bases with no gene match: 5. In nucleotides, the CDR3 is TGTGCCAGCAGTGAGGGGACAGGCCCTTCCTACGAGCAGTACTTC. Protein: CASSEGTGPSYEQYF.

The V and J genes are TRBV12-3 or TRBV12-4 and TRBJ1-5; a possible D gene is TRBD1 (5 bases). Trimming shortened V by 5 bases and J by 3 bases, and 8 bases separated the two germline ends. There are 13 residues in the CDR3. As DNA, the CDR3 is TGTGCCAGCAGTCAGGGACTCAATCAGCCCCAGCATTTT. Protein sequence: CASSQGLNQPQHF.

V usage is TRBV18 and J usage is TRBJ1-6; D is uncertain. This CDR3 region has 15 residues. Germline lookup yields CDR1 KGHSH and CDR2 LQKENI. The ends were cut back, 6 bases at V and 7 bases at J, with 16 bases in the middle. CDR3 loop: CASSSSGIRNSPLHF. The CDR3 DNA is TGTGCCAGCTCCTCCTCCGGGATAAGGAATTCACCCCTCCACTTT.

The V call is TRBV19, the J call TRBJ1-5; the D is unclear. Trimming pared 9 bases from V and 3 bases from J, leaving 12 bases between. The CDR3 consists of 13 residues. The V gene's germline CDR1 is LNHDA and CDR2 SQIVND (reference sequence). The CDR3 protein is CASRGLLNQPQHF. DNA for the CDR3: TGTGCCAGCCGTGGACTGCTCAATCAGCCCCAGCATTTT.